Listed below are T cell receptor beta chains from one sample, sequenced in a study of identical twins. TCRdb ran MiXCR on the 5' RACE reads and lists one entry per CDR3 protein. This sample has about 340,000 distinct CDR3 sequences, with over 9% found just once. These data were also reused for a study on yellow fever vaccine responses in identical twins.

The sequenced sample was CD8+ T cells sorted from blood. All receptors come from a woman younger than 30 in good health. The CDR3 runs from the conserved cysteine through the conserved F or W. A D gene is named only where the DNA matches it firmly. Size values are once, few and many counts, or a class for expanded clones, and some rows have none.

v_gene	j_gene	d_gene	abundance	len	CDR3nt	CDR3aa
TRBV6-1	TRBJ1-6	TRBD1	-	13	TGTGCCAGCAGCCAGGGGGCTAGTTCACCCCTCCACTTT	CASSQGASSPLHF
TRBV4-1	TRBJ1-3	-	-	15	TGCGCCAGCAGCCAAGGGTTCGGCTCTGGAAACACCATATATTTT	CASSQGFGSGNTIYF
TRBV6-2/TRBV6-3	TRBJ1-5	-	-	18	TGTGCCAGCAGTTACGGTCTGAGGGCAGCGGGGGTGAACCAGCCCCAGCATTTT	CASSYGLRAAGVNQPQHF
TRBV27	TRBJ2-1	-	few	15	TGTGCCAGCAGCCTCATTCGGTCCTCCTACAATGAGCAGTTCTTC	CASSLIRSSYNEQFF
TRBV11-2	TRBJ2-2	TRBD2	few	16	TGTGCCAGCACCTCCCCCGGGGGGGCGGGCACCGGGGAGCTGTTTTTT	CASTSPGGAGTGELFF
TRBV28	TRBJ2-7	-	few	13	TGTGCCAGCAGTTTATACAGGGTCGGTGAGCAGTACTTC	CASSLYRVGEQYF
TRBV29-1	TRBJ2-1	-	many	16	TGCAGCGTTGAAGATCCGGGTTGGACCTCCTACAATGAGCAGTTCTTC	CSVEDPGWTSYNEQFF
TRBV28	TRBJ2-7	-	-	15	TGTGCCAGCAGACCGACGACCTCGGCGGCCTACGAGCAGTACTTC	CASRPTTSAAYEQYF
TRBV27	TRBJ2-1	-	-	15	TGTGCCAGCAGTTCGTATTCCGGGTATCACAATGAGCAGTTCTTC	CASSSYSGYHNEQFF
TRBV15	TRBJ2-3	-	few	15	TGTGCCACCAGCAGGGTAGGGGTTGGCACAGATACGCAGTATTTT	CATSRVGVGTDTQYF
TRBV5-5	TRBJ1-6	TRBD1	few	16	TGTGCCAGCAGCGCGGGGACAGCCCTCTATAATTCACCCCTCCACTTT	CASSAGTALYNSPLHF
TRBV28	TRBJ2-7	-	many	12	TGTGCCAGCAGTTTATGGGACTACGAGCAGTACTTC	CASSLWDYEQYF
TRBV7-9	TRBJ2-1	TRBD2	few	16	TGTGCCAGCAGCTTACCCCTAGCGGACCACAACAATGAGCAGTTCTTC	CASSLPLADHNNEQFF
TRBV4-1	TRBJ1-6	-	-	15	TGCGCCACTTCAATAGGGAGCTCCTATAATTCACCCCTCCACTTT	CATSIGSSYNSPLHF
TRBV6-5	TRBJ1-4	-	few	14	TGTGCCAGCAGTTACTTGGGGCTTAATGAAAAACTGTTTTTT	CASSYLGLNEKLFF
TRBV20-1	TRBJ2-1	-	-	14	TGCAGTGCTAGGGCGGGGTTCTCCTACAATGAGCAGTTCTTC	CSARAGFSYNEQFF
TRBV9	TRBJ2-7	TRBD2	-	14	TGTGCCAGCAGCCCAAGCGGGAGAGAGAACGAGCAGTACTTC	CASSPSGRENEQYF
TRBV28	TRBJ2-1	-	-	15	TGTGCCAGCAGAATACTGGGCGGGCCCCACAATGAGCAGTTCTTC	CASRILGGPHNEQFF
TRBV4-2	TRBJ1-2	-	many	15	TGTGCCAGCAGCCAAGAGCGTGGGGAGATCTATGGCTACACCTTC	CASSQERGEIYGYTF
TRBV25-1	TRBJ2-4	-	many	18	TGTGCCAGCAGTGATTCAGGACAGTCTATCCTAGCCAAAAACATTCAGTACTTC	CASSDSGQSILAKNIQYF
TRBV10-3	TRBJ1-1	-	-	16	TGTGCCATCAGTGAGTCGGGGGCAGGAGTGAACACTGAAGCTTTCTTT	CAISESGAGVNTEAFF
TRBV6-2/TRBV6-3	TRBJ1-4	-	-	14	TGTGCCAGCAGTCCGGGGGCGGAAAATGAAAAACTGTTTTTT	CASSPGAENEKLFF
TRBV9	TRBJ2-5	-	few	16	TGTGCCAGCAGCGTCTGGGCTAGCGCCACAGAAGAGACCCAGTACTTC	CASSVWASATEETQYF
TRBV9	TRBJ2-3	-	few	13	TGTGCCAGCTTCGCCTTAAGGACAGATACGCAGTATTTT	CASFALRTDTQYF
TRBV29-1	TRBJ2-5	TRBD1	many	17	TGCAGTGTACCCGGGACAGTAAAGCACAAACCTCTGGAGACCCAGTACTTC	CSVPGTVKHKPLETQYF
TRBV2	TRBJ1-1	-	few	12	TGTGCCAGCAATCCTGGGGACACTGAAGCTTTCTTT	CASNPGDTEAFF
TRBV9	TRBJ2-1	TRBD1	few	16	TGTGCCAGCAGCAAATCTCCGGGACAGAACTACAATGAGCAGTTCTTC	CASSKSPGQNYNEQFF
TRBV2	TRBJ1-1	TRBD1	-	16	TGTGCCAGCAGTGTAGGCCGACAGGGGCGGAACACTGAAGCTTTCTTT	CASSVGRQGRNTEAFF
TRBV2	TRBJ1-1	-	-	14	TGTGCCAGCAGTGATCTGGGGGCAAGGACTGAAGCTTTCTTT	CASSDLGARTEAFF
TRBV7-3	TRBJ2-1	-	-	14	TGTGCCAGCAGCCCCCTGGATTCCTACAATGAGCAGTTCTTC	CASSPLDSYNEQFF
TRBV13	TRBJ1-2	TRBD1	-	16	TGTGCCAGCAGCTCTACATTGACAGGGGAGTGGAATGGCTACACCTTC	CASSSTLTGEWNGYTF
TRBV6-5	TRBJ2-7	TRBD2	many	14	TGTGCCAGCAGTTACGCTAGCGGAACCTACGAGCAGTACTTC	CASSYASGTYEQYF
TRBV20-1	TRBJ2-7	TRBD2	-	14	TGCAGTGCAGAACTAGCGGGAGTAATCCACGAGCAGTACTTC	CSAELAGVIHEQYF
TRBV28	TRBJ2-5	-	many	13	TGTGCCAGCAGTTACGACAGCCAAGAGACCCAGTACTTC	CASSYDSQETQYF
TRBV9	TRBJ2-5	TRBD2	-	15	TGTGCCAGCAGCGTGGATGGGACTAGTCAAGAGACCCAGTACTTC	CASSVDGTSQETQYF
TRBV7-9	TRBJ2-1	-	many	16	TGTGCCAGCAGCTTAGCGTTATCAGGGGCTGGCAATGAGCAGTTCTTC	CASSLALSGAGNEQFF
TRBV4-1	TRBJ2-7	-	few	14	TGCGCCAGCAGCCAAGTACAGGGTGGATACGAGCAGTACTTC	CASSQVQGGYEQYF
TRBV27	TRBJ2-1	TRBD2	-	19	TGTGCCAGCAGTTTATCCGGACTAGCGGGAGGGGGAGACGACAATGAGCAGTTCTTC	CASSLSGLAGGGDDNEQFF
TRBV4-1	TRBJ2-7	TRBD2	few	16	TGCGCCAGCAGCCAGAGACGCCTAGCGGGAGACTACGAGCAGTACTTC	CASSQRRLAGDYEQYF
TRBV15	TRBJ2-1	TRBD2	-	16	TGTGCCACCAGCAGAGGCACTAGCGGGGGGATCAATGAGCAGTTCTTC	CATSRGTSGGINEQFF
TRBV12-3/TRBV12-4	TRBJ1-5	-	few	13	TGTGCCAGCAAGGAACAGGGAATCCAGCCCCAGCATTTT	CASKEQGIQPQHF
TRBV24-1	TRBJ2-3	TRBD1	-	18	TGTGCCACCAGTGATTCGGACCCCCGGGACAGGGTGACAGATACGCAGTATTTT	CATSDSDPRDRVTDTQYF
TRBV6-5	TRBJ1-5	-	many	14	TGTGCCAGCAGTTACATCGCCAAAAATCAGCCCCAGCATTTT	CASSYIAKNQPQHF
TRBV7-2	TRBJ2-7	TRBD2	few	19	TGTGCCAGCAGCCTGAGCGGGAGGGCCTTATTCCGCCCCTCCTACGAGCAGTACTTC	CASSLSGRALFRPSYEQYF
TRBV12-3/TRBV12-4	TRBJ2-4	-	few	16	TGTGCCAGCAGCCTTGCAGGGCACATAGCCAAAAACATTCAGTACTTC	CASSLAGHIAKNIQYF
TRBV5-1	TRBJ2-1	TRBD2	-	17	TGCGCCAGCAGCTTGTTCCTACCTAGCGGGGGGGACAATGAGCAGTTCTTC	CASSLFLPSGGDNEQFF
TRBV6-1	TRBJ2-1	-	-	15	TGTGCCAGCGTGGAGGAGACAGGAGCCTACAATGAGCAGTTCTTC	CASVEETGAYNEQFF
TRBV7-9	TRBJ2-5	TRBD1	few	15	TGTGCCAGCAGCTTAGCAGGGACAGGGTGGGAGACCCAGTACTTC	CASSLAGTGWETQYF
TRBV5-1	TRBJ2-7	TRBD1	-	15	TGCGCCAGCAGCCCCGGGACAGGGATCTCCTACGAGCAGTACTTC	CASSPGTGISYEQYF
TRBV3-1	TRBJ2-7	-	many	14	TGTGCCAGCAGCCCTGGGCCCACGCCTGCCGAGCAGTACTTC	CASSPGPTPAEQYF
TRBV4-2	TRBJ2-1	-	many	14	TGTGCCAGCAGCCGGTCGGGGAACATCAATGAGCAGTTCTTC	CASSRSGNINEQFF